These T cell receptor delta chains were read from a single sample in a study of Vδ1+ human thymocytes. TCRdb fed the multiplex PCR reads to CATT. The table lists over 65,000 delta-chain clones, more than 30% of them singletons. What was sequenced was Vdelta1+ gamma-delta thymocytes from the thymus. These receptors were taken from a boy younger than two who had congenital heart surgery. Both conserved end residues are trimmed from each CDR3. D genes are given only for firm matches. For some rows the clone size is stated as once, few or many, or as a class when expanded; others skip it.

v_gene: TRDV1; j_gene: TRDJ1; d_gene: NA; abundance: NA; CDR3aa: ALGEPSYPVLGAPYTDKLI
v_gene: TRDV1; j_gene: TRDJ1; d_gene: TRDD3; abundance: NA; CDR3aa: ALGERVPRVWGVWGMDNTDKLI
v_gene: TRDV1; j_gene: TRDJ1; d_gene: NA; abundance: NA; CDR3aa: ALGEFVLREGYPKLI
v_gene: TRDV1; j_gene: TRDJ1; d_gene: NA; abundance: NA; CDR3aa: ALGQQSELGAMWGYTDKLI
v_gene: TRDV1; j_gene: TRDJ1; d_gene: TRDD3; abundance: NA; CDR3aa: ALGEPGSLRLGGDTTDKLI
v_gene: TRDV1; j_gene: TRDJ1; d_gene: NA; abundance: few; CDR3aa: ALGEESGSYGAWWIFGFVHKLI
v_gene: TRDV1; j_gene: TRDJ1; d_gene: TRDD3; abundance: NA; CDR3aa: ALGARNLGDIDTDKLI
v_gene: TRDV1; j_gene: TRDJ1; d_gene: NA; abundance: NA; CDR3aa: ALGDTYSRTLPVKLI
v_gene: TRDV1; j_gene: TRDJ1; d_gene: TRDD3; abundance: few; CDR3aa: ALGEPSLTYWGISELI
v_gene: TRDV1; j_gene: TRDJ1; d_gene: TRDD3; abundance: NA; CDR3aa: ALGEGHILGDLTDKLI
v_gene: TRDV1; j_gene: TRDJ1; d_gene: TRDD3; abundance: NA; CDR3aa: ALGRVQAFHYVYGGSHTDKLI
v_gene: TRDV1; j_gene: TRDJ1; d_gene: TRDD3; abundance: NA; CDR3aa: ALGEPPMVNWGILDTDKLI
v_gene: TRDV1; j_gene: TRDJ1; d_gene: NA; abundance: few; CDR3aa: ALGDHPISAYTDKLI
v_gene: TRDV1; j_gene: TRDJ1; d_gene: NA; abundance: few; CDR3aa: ALGEYCDWGPVRGDKLI
v_gene: TRDV1; j_gene: TRDJ1; d_gene: NA; abundance: once; CDR3aa: ALGELPLGDPGLPDKLI
v_gene: TRDV1; j_gene: TRDJ1; d_gene: TRDD3; abundance: few; CDR3aa: ALGGRSPWGWTSGFGLI
v_gene: TRDV1; j_gene: TRDJ1; d_gene: NA; abundance: few; CDR3aa: ALGALYASPERGLI
v_gene: TRDV1; j_gene: TRDJ1; d_gene: TRDD3; abundance: NA; CDR3aa: ALGESALTKYWGKRFYTDKLI
v_gene: TRDV1; j_gene: TRDJ1; d_gene: TRDD3; abundance: NA; CDR3aa: ALGELGRSRNDLGGFGGTYTDKLI
v_gene: TRDV1; j_gene: TRDJ1; d_gene: TRDD3; abundance: NA; CDR3aa: ALGEHTGGYAPLI
v_gene: TRDV1; j_gene: TRDJ1; d_gene: TRDD3; abundance: few; CDR3aa: ALGEREPGWGITAVDKLI
v_gene: TRDV1; j_gene: TRDJ1; d_gene: TRDD3; abundance: NA; CDR3aa: ALGTQLNSWQVLGDTRDKLI
v_gene: TRDV1; j_gene: TRDJ1; d_gene: TRDD3; abundance: few; CDR3aa: ALGEPKAPPLLPYWGTPKGYTDKLI
v_gene: TRDV1; j_gene: TRDJ1; d_gene: TRDD3; abundance: NA; CDR3aa: ALGDPVGPTVLGDPVPLI
v_gene: TRDV1; j_gene: TRDJ1; d_gene: TRDD3; abundance: NA; CDR3aa: ALGELITGGYEWPDKLI
v_gene: TRDV1; j_gene: TRDJ1; d_gene: TRDD3; abundance: few; CDR3aa: ALGALSPSGSWGIPDKLI
v_gene: TRDV1; j_gene: TRDJ1; d_gene: NA; abundance: NA; CDR3aa: ALVIVPIREGYTDKLI
v_gene: TRDV1; j_gene: TRDJ1; d_gene: NA; abundance: NA; CDR3aa: ALGERGEYGTDKLI
v_gene: TRDV1; j_gene: TRDJ1; d_gene: NA; abundance: NA; CDR3aa: ALGELGISPRPFLPYWRASQRGKLI
v_gene: TRDV1; j_gene: TRDJ1; d_gene: NA; abundance: NA; CDR3aa: ALSGSGDTDKLI
v_gene: TRDV1; j_gene: TRDJ1; d_gene: NA; abundance: NA; CDR3aa: ALGELKGHHRYTDKLI
v_gene: TRDV1; j_gene: TRDJ1; d_gene: NA; abundance: few; CDR3aa: ALGLFTRSNRRGGLTDKLI
v_gene: TRDV1; j_gene: TRDJ1; d_gene: NA; abundance: NA; CDR3aa: ALGDLNPLPHPGDADKLI
v_gene: TRDV1; j_gene: TRDJ1; d_gene: TRDD3; abundance: NA; CDR3aa: ALGELLLSLLPGRLGDNPSDKLI
v_gene: TRDV1; j_gene: TRDJ1; d_gene: TRDD3; abundance: NA; CDR3aa: ALGVKSGFLLLGDTPRYWYTDKLI
v_gene: TRDV1; j_gene: TRDJ1; d_gene: NA; abundance: NA; CDR3aa: ALGGPSHRGRQRRRDKLI
v_gene: TRDV1; j_gene: TRDJ1; d_gene: TRDD3; abundance: few; CDR3aa: AFGSGLTGDTSYTDKLI